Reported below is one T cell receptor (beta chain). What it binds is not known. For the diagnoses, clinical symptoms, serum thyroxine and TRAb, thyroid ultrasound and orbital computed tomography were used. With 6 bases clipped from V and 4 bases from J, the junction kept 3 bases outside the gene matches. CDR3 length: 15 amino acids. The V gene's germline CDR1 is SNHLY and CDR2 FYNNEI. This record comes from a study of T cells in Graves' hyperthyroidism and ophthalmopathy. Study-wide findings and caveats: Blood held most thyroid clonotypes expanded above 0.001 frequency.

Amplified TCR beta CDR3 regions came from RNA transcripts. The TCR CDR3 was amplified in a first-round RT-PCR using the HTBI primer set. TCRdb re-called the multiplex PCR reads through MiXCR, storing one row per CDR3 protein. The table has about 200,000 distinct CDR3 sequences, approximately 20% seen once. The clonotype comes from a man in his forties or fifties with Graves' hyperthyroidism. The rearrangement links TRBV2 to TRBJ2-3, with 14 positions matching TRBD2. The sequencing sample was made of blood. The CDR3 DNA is TGTGCCAGCAGCGGGGGACTAGCGGGGGCAGATACGCAGTATTTT. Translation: CASSGGLAGADTQYF.